This record looks at one TCR beta chain sequence and its context. The sample belongs to a study of T and B cells in COVID-19 patients. Study context: Of about 19 active-infection patients, 12 were critically ill with mechanical ventilation or extracorporeal membrane oxygenation. About 90% of the roughly 20 active-infection patients had comorbidities associated with unfavorable COVID-19 outcome.

Multiplex PCR with BIOMED2 TRB-A/B primer pools amplified TRB rearrangements. TCRdb reprocessed the multiplex PCR reads via MiXCR and lists one record per CDR3 protein. The sample consists of fewer than 6,500 distinct CDR3 sequences, less than 35% of them appearing once. J gave up 5 bases and V 5 bases, and 7 bases lay outside the gene matches. This CDR3 spans 14 amino acids. Germline V gene data show CDR1 as LNHDA and CDR2 as SQIVND (reference sequence). TRB was amplified from about 260-540 ng of blood genomic DNA. The specimen was blood. The V gene is TRBV19, the J gene TRBJ2-3, with TRBD1 matching 7 bases. The sequence derives from a human donor with active COVID-19. The donor label of this sample is uncertain. This CDR3 reads CASSLRTGQDTQYF. In nucleotides, the CDR3 is TGTGCCAGTAGTCTAAGGACAGGCCAAGATACGCAGTATTTT.